The TCR beta chain described here comes from a study of T cell repertoires in ileal Crohn's disease. Study information: Patients had a median approximately 8-year disease duration, and over 30% were active smokers. TCRB immunosequencing input was around 460 nanograms of biopsy DNA per sample. Findings and limits, study-wide: Compared with non-smokers, active smokers at surgery showed more clonal expansions.

The CDR3 sequence is 17 residues long. Trimming took off 2 bases at V and 0 bases at J, with 13 bases between the two ends. Germline CDR1 MGHDK, CDR2 SYGVNS. Data came from immunoSEQ multiplex PCR; TCRdb stores just in-frame clones and leaves some out. The data show 15,000 or so clones, 76% seen once. As to this clone: Its antigen is undetermined.

The time point: inflamed ileum from the surgical specimen. Sequencing was done on a sample of ileal tissue. The TCR sequence derives from an adult with Crohn's disease. The V gene is TRBV25-1, the J gene TRBJ2-2, with D tentatively TRBD1 or TRBD2 (6 bases each). The CDR3 DNA is TGTGCCAGCAGTGAACCGCTGGGGGGCCCGAACACCGGGGAGCTGTTTTTT. Translating it yields CASSEPLGGPNTGELFF.